The rows below give T cell receptor beta chains drawn from one sample of a study of shared clonotypes between healthy human individuals. Here immunoSEQ multiplex PCR was the method, and the copy in TCRdb shows in-frame clones only, minus some. The sample lists approximately 1.5 million clones; about 98.5% were seen once. Sequencing was carried out using naive CD4+ T cells sorted from blood. The receptor source for this set is a man aged 25 to 40 in good health. Each CDR3 is given with its conserved first and last residue. The D gene is left open where the match is weak. The size of a clone is reported for some rows only, either as once, few or many, or as a class for expanded clones.

>-|TRBV7-9|TRBJ2-7|-
CASTFGQLYEQYF
TGTGCCAGCACCTTCGGACAGCTCTACGAGCAGTACTTC
>-|TRBV5-1|TRBJ1-3|once
CASSLTTPNSGNTIYF
TGCGCCAGCAGCTTGACGACACCCAACTCTGGAAACACCATATATTTT
>TRBD2|TRBV7-3|TRBJ2-1|-
CASSLTGLAGTEQFF
TGTGCCAGCAGCTTAACAGGTCTAGCGGGCACTGAGCAGTTCTTC
>-|TRBV28|TRBJ2-2|-
CASSLSGELFF
TGTGCCAGCAGTTTATCCGGGGAGCTGTTTTTT
>-|TRBV5-4|TRBJ1-2|-
CASSLGGGVRANYGYTF
TGTGCCAGCAGCTTGGGGGGTGGGGTCAGGGCTAACTATGGCTACACCTTC
>TRBD1|TRBV28|TRBJ2-7|-
CASSPTGAPQYF
TGTGCCAGCAGTCCGACAGGGGCCCCGCAGTACTTC
>-|TRBV5-1|TRBJ1-5|-
CASSEPPRGGGNQPQHF
TGCGCCAGCAGCGAGCCACCCAGGGGAGGGGGCAATCAGCCCCAGCATTTT
>-|TRBV11-2|TRBJ2-3|-
CASSAYSTRDTQYF
TGTGCCAGCAGCGCCTACAGTACCCGGGATACGCAGTATTTT
>TRBD1|TRBV7-6|TRBJ2-2|-
CASSKLGQANTGELFF
TGTGCCAGCAGCAAACTGGGACAGGCGAACACCGGGGAGCTGTTTTTT
>-|TRBV7-3|TRBJ2-7|-
CASSLTGISGEQYF
TGTGCCAGCAGCTTAACTGGCATTTCGGGCGAGCAGTACTTC
>TRBD1|TRBV6-6|TRBJ2-1|-
CASQGAYNEQFF
TGTGCCAGCCAGGGGGCCTACAATGAGCAGTTCTTC
>-|TRBV28|TRBJ1-5|once
CASSPYSNQPQHF
TGTGCCAGCAGTCCTTATAGCAATCAGCCCCAGCATTTT
>-|TRBV13|TRBJ2-2|-
CASSLIRGGELFF
TGTGCCAGCAGCTTAATTCGGGGCGGGGAGCTGTTTTTT
>-|TRBV5-1|TRBJ2-5|-
CASSLAAGMGGETQYF
TGCGCCAGCAGCTTGGCCGCAGGGATGGGAGGAGAGACCCAGTACTTC
>TRBD2|TRBV13|TRBJ2-2|-
CASSFSGSTNTGELFF
TGTGCCAGCAGCTTTAGCGGGAGTACGAACACCGGGGAGCTGTTTTTT
>TRBD2|TRBV18|TRBJ2-7|once
CASSPYSGSIVSEQYF
TGTGCCAGCTCACCTTACAGCGGGAGCATCGTCTCCGAGCAGTACTTC
>-|TRBV6-4|TRBJ2-2|-
CASSVQGNTGELFF
TGTGCCAGCAGTGTCCAGGGGAACACCGGGGAGCTGTTTTTT
>TRBD2|TRBV19|TRBJ2-1|-
CASSPGTSGYNEQFF
TGTGCCAGTAGCCCCGGGACTAGCGGATACAATGAGCAGTTCTTC
>-|TRBV9|TRBJ1-1|-
CASSARGNRQANTEAFF
TGTGCCAGCAGCGCCCGCGGAAACAGACAGGCGAACACTGAAGCTTTCTTT
>-|TRBV7-9|TRBJ2-7|-
CASSLRAGTHEQYF
TGTGCCAGCAGCTTAAGGGCAGGGACCCACGAGCAGTACTTC
>TRBD1|TRBV28|TRBJ1-2|-
CASSPGQTNYGYTF
TGTGCCAGCAGTCCGGGACAGACTAACTATGGCTACACCTTC
>TRBD2|TRBV11-2|TRBJ2-2|once
CASSPRTSQKEETGELFF
TGTGCCAGCAGCCCCCGGACTAGCCAAAAGGAGGAGACCGGGGAGCTGTTTTTT
>-|TRBV6-1|TRBJ1-5|-
CASSEAQGQPQHF
TGTGCCAGCAGTGAAGCGCAGGGCCAGCCCCAGCATTTT
>-|TRBV30|TRBJ1-2|-
CAWSVLHSFGYTF
TGTGCCTGGAGTGTACTCCATTCCTTTGGCTACACCTTC
>-|TRBV28|TRBJ1-5|-
CASSLGGGSNQPQHF
TGTGCCAGCAGTTTGGGGGGCGGAAGCAATCAGCCCCAGCATTTT
>-|TRBV20-1|TRBJ2-5|once
CSARKVETQYF
TGCAGTGCTAGAAAGGTAGAGACCCAGTACTTC
>-|TRBV2|TRBJ1-1|-
CASSVRTANTEAFF
TGTGCCAGCAGTGTACGGACGGCGAACACTGAAGCTTTCTTT
>-|TRBV7-9|TRBJ2-2|-
CASSFRAKGLNTGELFF
TGTGCCAGCAGCTTCCGGGCTAAGGGCCTGAACACCGGGGAGCTGTTTTTT
>-|TRBV7-6|TRBJ2-7|-
CASSLLTPGTGYEQYF
TGTGCCAGCAGCTTGTTAACCCCCGGGACTGGCTACGAGCAGTACTTC
>-|TRBV6-1|TRBJ2-7|-
CASSEVRGLYEQYF
TGTGCCAGCAGTGAAGTTAGGGGCCTCTACGAGCAGTACTTC
>TRBD2|TRBV5-1|TRBJ2-2|-
CASSLRTSGLPTGELFF
TGCGCCAGCAGCTTGCGGACTAGCGGACTTCCCACCGGGGAGCTGTTTTTT
>TRBD1|TRBV4-3|TRBJ1-4|-
CASSQGGPGTGDEKLFF
TGCGCCAGCAGCCAAGGGGGGCCAGGGACAGGGGATGAAAAACTGTTTTTT
>-|TRBV19|TRBJ2-4|few
CASSIAGFDAIQYF
TGTGCCAGTAGTATAGCCGGGTTTGATGCCATTCAGTACTTC
>-|TRBV4-1|TRBJ2-7|-
CASSQDRLVTYEQYF
TGCGCCAGCAGCCAAGATCGGCTAGTTACCTACGAGCAGTACTTC
>TRBD2|TRBV4-3|TRBJ2-1|-
CASSQGTSGLNNEQFF
TGCGCCAGCAGCCAAGGAACTAGCGGGCTTAACAATGAGCAGTTCTTC
>TRBD1|TRBV6-5|TRBJ2-7|-
CASSSTGGAIFYEQYF
TGTGCCAGCAGTTCCACAGGGGGCGCGATATTTTACGAGCAGTACTTC
>-|TRBV19|TRBJ2-3|once
CASSARTRGLLTDTQYF
TGTGCCAGTAGTGCCCGTACGCGGGGCCTACTCACAGATACGCAGTATTTT
>-|TRBV2|TRBJ2-7|-
CASCSGSSYEQYF
TGTGCCAGTTGTAGCGGAAGCTCCTACGAGCAGTACTTC
>TRBD1|TRBV9|TRBJ2-5|once
CASSPGQVLETQYF
TGTGCCAGCAGCCCCGGACAGGTTTTAGAGACCCAGTACTTC
>-|TRBV9|TRBJ1-1|-
CASSVYGGMGPNTEAFF
TGTGCCAGCAGCGTCTATGGGGGAATGGGGCCGAACACTGAAGCTTTCTTT
>-|TRBV18|TRBJ2-1|-
CASSLAGYPPYNEQFF
TGTGCCAGCTCACTAGCAGGTTACCCCCCTTACAATGAGCAGTTCTTC
>-|TRBV2|TRBJ1-5|-
CASSAVRLGDSNQPQHF
TGTGCCAGCAGTGCCGTCCGCCTGGGGGATAGCAATCAGCCCCAGCATTTT